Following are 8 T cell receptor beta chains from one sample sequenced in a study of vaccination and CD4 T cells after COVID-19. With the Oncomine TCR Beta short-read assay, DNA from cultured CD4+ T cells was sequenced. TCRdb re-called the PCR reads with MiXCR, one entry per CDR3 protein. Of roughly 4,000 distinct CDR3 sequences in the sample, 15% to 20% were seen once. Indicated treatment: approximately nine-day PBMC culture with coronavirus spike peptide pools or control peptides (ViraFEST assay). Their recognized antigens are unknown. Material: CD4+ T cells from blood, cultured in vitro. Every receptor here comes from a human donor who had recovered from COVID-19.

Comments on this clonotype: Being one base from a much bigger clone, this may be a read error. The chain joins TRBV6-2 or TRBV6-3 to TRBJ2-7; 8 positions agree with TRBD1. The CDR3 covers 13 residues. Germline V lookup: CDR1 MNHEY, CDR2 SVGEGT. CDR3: CAGRSTGDYEQYF. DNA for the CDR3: TGTGCCGGCAGATCGACAGGGGACTACGAGCAGTACTTC.

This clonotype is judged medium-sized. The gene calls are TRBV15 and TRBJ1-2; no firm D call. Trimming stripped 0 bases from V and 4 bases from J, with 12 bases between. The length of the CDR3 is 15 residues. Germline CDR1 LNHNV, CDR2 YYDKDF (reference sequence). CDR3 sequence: CATSRDSQPSYGYTF. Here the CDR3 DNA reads TGTGCCACCAGCAGAGACTCACAGCCGAGCTATGGCTACACCTTC. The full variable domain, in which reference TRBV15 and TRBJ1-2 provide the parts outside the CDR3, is DAMVIQNPRYQVTQFGKPVTLSCSQTLNHNVMYWYQQKSSQAPKLLFHYYDKDFNNEADTPDNFQSRRPNTSFCFLDIRSPGLGDTAMYLCATSRDSQPSYGYTFGSGTRLTVV.

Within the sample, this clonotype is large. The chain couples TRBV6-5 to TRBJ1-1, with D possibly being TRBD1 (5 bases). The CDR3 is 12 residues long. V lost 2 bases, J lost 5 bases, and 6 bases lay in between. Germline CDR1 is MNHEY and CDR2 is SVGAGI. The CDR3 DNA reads TGTGCCAGCAGTTACGGGGGGACTGAAGCTTTCTTT. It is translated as CASSYGGTEAFF.

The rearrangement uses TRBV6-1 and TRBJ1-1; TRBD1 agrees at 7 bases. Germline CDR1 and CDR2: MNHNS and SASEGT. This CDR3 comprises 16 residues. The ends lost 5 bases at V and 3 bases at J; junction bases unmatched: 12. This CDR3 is CASSTDYRGRDTEAFF. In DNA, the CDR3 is TGTGCCAGCAGTACAGATTACAGGGGTAGGGACACTGAAGCTTTCTTT.

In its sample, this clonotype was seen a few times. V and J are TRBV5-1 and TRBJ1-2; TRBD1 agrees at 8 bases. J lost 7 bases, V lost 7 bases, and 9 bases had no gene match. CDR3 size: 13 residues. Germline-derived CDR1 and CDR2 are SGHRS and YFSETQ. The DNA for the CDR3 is TGCGCCAGCGACCCGACAGGGGTGGGTGGCTACACCTTC. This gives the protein CASDPTGVGGYTF.

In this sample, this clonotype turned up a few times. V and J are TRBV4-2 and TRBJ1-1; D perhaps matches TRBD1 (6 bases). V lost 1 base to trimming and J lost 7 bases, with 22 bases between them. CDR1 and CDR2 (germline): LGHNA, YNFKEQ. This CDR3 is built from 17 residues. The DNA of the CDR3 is TGTGCCAGCAGCCAAGCCTTTGGGGGGCGACGATTTATTGAAGCTTTCTTT. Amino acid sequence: CASSQAFGGRRFIEAFF.

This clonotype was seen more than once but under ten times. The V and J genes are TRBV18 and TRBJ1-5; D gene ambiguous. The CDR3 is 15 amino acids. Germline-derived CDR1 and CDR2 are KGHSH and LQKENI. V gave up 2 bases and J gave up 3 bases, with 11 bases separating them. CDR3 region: CASSPGQSYNQPQHF. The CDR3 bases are TGTGCCAGCTCACCAGGTCAGTCGTACAATCAGCCCCAGCATTTT.

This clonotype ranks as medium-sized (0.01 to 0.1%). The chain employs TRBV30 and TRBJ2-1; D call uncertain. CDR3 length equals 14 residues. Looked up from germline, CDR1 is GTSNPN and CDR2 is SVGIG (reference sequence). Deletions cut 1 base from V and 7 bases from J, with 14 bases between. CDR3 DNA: TGTGCCTGGAGTGGGGCCCCTCTTACAAATGAGCAGTTCTTC. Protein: CAWSGAPLTNEQFF.